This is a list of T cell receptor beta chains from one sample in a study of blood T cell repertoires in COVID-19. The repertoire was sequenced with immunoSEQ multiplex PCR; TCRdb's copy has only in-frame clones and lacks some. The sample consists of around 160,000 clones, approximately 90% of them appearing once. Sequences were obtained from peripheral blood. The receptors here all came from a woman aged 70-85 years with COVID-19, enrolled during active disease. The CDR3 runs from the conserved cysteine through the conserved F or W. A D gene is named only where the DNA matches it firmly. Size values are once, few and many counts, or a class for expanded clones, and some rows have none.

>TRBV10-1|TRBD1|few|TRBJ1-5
TGCGCCAGCAGTGAGCCCGGACAGGGTCTAAGTCAGCCCCAGCATTTT
CASSEPGQGLSQPQHF
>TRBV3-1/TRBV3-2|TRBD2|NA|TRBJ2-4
TGTGCCAGCAGCCAGTCCCTAGCGGGGGGGTTAAACATTCAGTACTTC
CASSQSLAGGLNIQYF
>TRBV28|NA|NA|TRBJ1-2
TGTGCCAGCAGTTTGAGCAGGGAACGCAATGGCTACACCTTC
CASSLSRERNGYTF
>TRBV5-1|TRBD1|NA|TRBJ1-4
TGCGCCAGCAGCCGTGGGACAGGGAGGGAAAAACTGTTTTTT
CASSRGTGREKLFF
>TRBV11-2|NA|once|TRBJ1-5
TGTGCCAGCAGCTTAGAGGTGGCCAATCAGCCCCAGCATTTT
CASSLEVANQPQHF
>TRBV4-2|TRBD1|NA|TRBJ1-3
TGTGCCAGCAGCCAACGACAGGGGGTAATGTCTGGAAACACCATATATTTT
CASSQRQGVMSGNTIYF
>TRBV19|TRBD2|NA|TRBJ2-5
TGTGCCAGTAGTCCGGGGGGGGCATACAAGACCCAGTACTTC
CASSPGGAYKTQYF
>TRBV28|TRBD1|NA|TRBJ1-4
TGTGCCAGCAGTTTAGGAACTCTAGGGACAGTGAATGAAAAACTGTTTTTT
CASSLGTLGTVNEKLFF
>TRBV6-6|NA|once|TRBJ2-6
TGTGCCAGCAGTCACGGACAGTTGGACTCTGGGGCCAACGTCCTGACTTTC
CASSHGQLDSGANVLTF
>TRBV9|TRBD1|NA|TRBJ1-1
TGTGCCAGCAGCGGGGTGACAGGGCGGAACACTGAAGCTTTCTTT
CASSGVTGRNTEAFF
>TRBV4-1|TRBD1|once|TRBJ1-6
TGCGCCAGCAGCCAAGTAGGCAGGGGGCGGGATTCACCCCTCCACTTT
CASSQVGRGRDSPLHF
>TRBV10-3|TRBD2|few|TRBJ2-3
TGTGCCATCAGTGAGTCACTAGCGGGGAACACAGATACGCAGTATTTT
CAISESLAGNTDTQYF
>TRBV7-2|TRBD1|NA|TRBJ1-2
TGTGCCAGCAGCTTGGACAGGGGATACTGGGGCTACACCTTC
CASSLDRGYWGYTF
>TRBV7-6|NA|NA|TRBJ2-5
TGTGCCAGCAGCTTAGATCCGGGATCAGAGACCCAGTACTTC
CASSLDPGSETQYF
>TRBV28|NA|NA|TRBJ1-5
TGTGCCAGCAGTTTCGGTGGGCCTCGCGCCTTCTATAGCAATCAGCCCCAGCATTTT
CASSFGGPRAFYSNQPQHF
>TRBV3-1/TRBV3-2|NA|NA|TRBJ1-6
TGTGCCAGCAGCCAAGGCAGGGGAAGCTCCTATAATTCACCCCTCCACTTT
CASSQGRGSSYNSPLHF
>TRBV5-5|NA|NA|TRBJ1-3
TGTGCCAGCAGCTTGGACAGGACGGGAAACACCATATATTTT
CASSLDRTGNTIYF
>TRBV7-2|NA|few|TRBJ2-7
TGTGCCAGCAGCCGGGCGCTCGGGGGTGGGTACGAGCAGTACTTC
CASSRALGGGYEQYF
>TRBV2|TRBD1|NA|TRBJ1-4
TGTGCCAGCAGTGGACGCAGGGGGCACGATGAAAAACTGTTTTTT
CASSGRRGHDEKLFF
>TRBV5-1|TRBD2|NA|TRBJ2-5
TGCGCCAGCCGACCCGGGACTAGCGTTGGAGAGACCCAGTACTTC
CASRPGTSVGETQYF
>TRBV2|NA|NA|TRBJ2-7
TGTGCCAGCAGTGTCGAGTACGAGCAGTACTTC
CASSVEYEQYF
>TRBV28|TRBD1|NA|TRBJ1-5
TGTGCCAGCAGTAACGACAGGGGGATGCGCAATCAGCCCCAGCATTTT
CASSNDRGMRNQPQHF
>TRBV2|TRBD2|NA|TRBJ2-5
TGTGCCAGCAGTCAGTGGGGGGGGACGGAGACCCAGTACTTC
CASSQWGGTETQYF
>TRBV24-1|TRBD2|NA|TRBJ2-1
TGTGCCACCAGTACCGGGGGGATTGGCGCAGCTCACAATGAGCAGTTCTTC
CATSTGGIGAAHNEQFF
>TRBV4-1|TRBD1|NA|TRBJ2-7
TGCGCCAGCAGCTTCGGACAGGGGAAAAACGAGCAGTACTTC
CASSFGQGKNEQYF
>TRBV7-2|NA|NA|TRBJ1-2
TGTGCCAGCAGCCCGACCTTGAGGAGGGAGGATGGCTACACCTTC
CASSPTLRREDGYTF
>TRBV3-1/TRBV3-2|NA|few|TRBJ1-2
TGTGCCAGCAGCCACCTGTTAACCCGAGGAGGCTACACCTTC
CASSHLLTRGGYTF
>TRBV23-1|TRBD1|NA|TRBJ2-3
TGCGCCAGCCATCCGGGACAGGGGCGCACAGATACGCAGTATTTT
CASHPGQGRTDTQYF
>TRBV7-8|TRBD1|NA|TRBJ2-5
TGTGCCAGCAGCTTAGCGCAGTCAGGGGGCCAAGAGACCCAGTACTTC
CASSLAQSGGQETQYF
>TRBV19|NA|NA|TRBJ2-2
TGTGCCAGTAGTAACCACTACACCGGGGAGCTGTTTTTT
CASSNHYTGELFF
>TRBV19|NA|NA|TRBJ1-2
TGTGCCAGTACGGGAGCACTCTATGGCTACACCTTC
CASTGALYGYTF
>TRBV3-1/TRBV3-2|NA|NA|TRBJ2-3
TGTGCCAGCAGCCAAGGATCCAGTCTTAGCACAGATACGCAGTATTTT
CASSQGSSLSTDTQYF
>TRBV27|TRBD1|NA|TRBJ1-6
TGTGCCAGCAGTCCCCGACAGGGCTTACCCAATTCACCCCTCCACTTT
CASSPRQGLPNSPLHF
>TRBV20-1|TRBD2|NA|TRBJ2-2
TGCAGTGCTAGTCCTAGCGGGGCAATCACCGGGGAGCTGTTTTTT
CSASPSGAITGELFF
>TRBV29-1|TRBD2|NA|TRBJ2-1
TGCAGCGTTTCCCGACTAGCGGGGGGGCCGAATGAGCAGTTCTTC
CSVSRLAGGPNEQFF
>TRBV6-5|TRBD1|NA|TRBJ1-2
TGTGCCAGCGGGAGGACAGGGGGCACCGCTAAGGGCTACACCTTC
CASGRTGGTAKGYTF
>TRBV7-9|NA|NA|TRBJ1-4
TGTGCCAGCAGCCCCCGGGGGGGCTTACCAACTAATGAAAAACTGTTTTTT
CASSPRGGLPTNEKLFF
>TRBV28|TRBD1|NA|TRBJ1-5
TGTGCCAGCAGTTTTGGACAGGGGGCACGGTGGGGCAATCAGCCCCAGCATTTT
CASSFGQGARWGNQPQHF
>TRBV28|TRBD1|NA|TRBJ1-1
TGTGCCAGCAGTTTTGTGGGACAGCGTCTCCGTGAAGCTTTCTTT
CASSFVGQRLREAFF
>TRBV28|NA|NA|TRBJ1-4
TGTGCCAGCAGCCCGACAGGAGCTAATGAAAAACTGTTTTTT
CASSPTGANEKLFF
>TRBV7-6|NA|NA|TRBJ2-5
TGTGCCAGCAGCCCCTCGGAGACCCAGTACTTC
CASSPSETQYF
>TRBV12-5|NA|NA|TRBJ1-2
TGTGCTAGTGGTTTATGGGAGTGGCCTAGCAATAACACCGCTAACTATGGCTACACCTTC
CASGLWEWPSNNTANYGYTF
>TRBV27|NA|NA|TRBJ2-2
TGTGCCAGCAGTTCCGCGGACAGCGGGGAGCTGTTTTTT
CASSSADSGELFF
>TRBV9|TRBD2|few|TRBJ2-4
TGTGCCAGCAGCGCGGGACTAGCGGAGCAGGGTTTAGCCAAAAACATTCAGTACTTC
CASSAGLAEQGLAKNIQYF
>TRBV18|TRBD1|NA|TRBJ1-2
TGTGCCAGCTCACCGCGGACAGGGAATAAAGGGGACTATGGCTACACCTTC
CASSPRTGNKGDYGYTF
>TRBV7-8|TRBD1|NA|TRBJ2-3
TGTGCCAGCAGCTTAGCGGAACGGGACAGGGCTAGCACAGATACGCAGTATTTT
CASSLAERDRASTDTQYF
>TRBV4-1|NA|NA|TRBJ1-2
TGCGCCAGCAGCCAAGATGGCAAGAACTATGGCTACACCTTC
CASSQDGKNYGYTF
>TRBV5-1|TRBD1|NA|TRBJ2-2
TGCGCCAGCAGCCTAGGACAGGGGGAGAGCACCGGGGAGCTGTTTTTT
CASSLGQGESTGELFF
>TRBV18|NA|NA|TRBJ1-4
TGTGCCAGCTCAACAGGTTGGAGAGTGGATGAAAAACTGTTTTTT
CASSTGWRVDEKLFF
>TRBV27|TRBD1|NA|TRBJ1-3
TGTGCCAGCAGTCCCGACAGGGGGAAGGGTGGAAACACCATATATTTT
CASSPDRGKGGNTIYF
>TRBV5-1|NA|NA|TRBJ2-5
TGCGCCAGCAGCTTGGGGGCCAGGGGCAGCCAAGAGACCCAGTACTTC
CASSLGARGSQETQYF
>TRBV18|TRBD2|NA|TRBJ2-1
TGTGCCAGCTCAGCCCAGGGTTTGCGGGGGACCTACAATGAGCAGTTCTTC
CASSAQGLRGTYNEQFF
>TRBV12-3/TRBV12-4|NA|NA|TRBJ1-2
TGTGCCAGCAGTTTAAATGGACAGTTTGGCTACACCTTC
CASSLNGQFGYTF
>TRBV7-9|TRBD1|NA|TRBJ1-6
TGTGCCAGCAGCTCGGACAGGAGCTCCTATAATTCACCCCTCCACTTT
CASSSDRSSYNSPLHF
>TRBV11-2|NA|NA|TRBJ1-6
TGTGCCAGCAGCGTAACAGGGACGGGGAATTCACCCCTCCACTTT
CASSVTGTGNSPLHF
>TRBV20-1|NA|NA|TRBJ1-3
TGCAGTGCTAGTTTCCGGGGCTCTGGAAACACCATATATTTT
CSASFRGSGNTIYF
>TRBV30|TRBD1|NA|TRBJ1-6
TGTGCCTGGAGCACCGGGACAGGGGGTACACCCCTCCACTTT
CAWSTGTGGTPLHF